These T cell receptor beta chains were read from a single sample in a study of CD8 T cells in ankylosing spondylitis. TCRdb re-analysed the 5' RACE reads in MiXCR, keeping a single row per CDR3 protein. Of 130,000 or so distinct CDR3 sequences detected, 6.5% to 9% appear once; the ten largest clones hold 10% to 15%. Sequencing input: blood, either unsorted or a sorted T cell fraction (not recorded which). All receptors derive from a male donor with ankylosing spondylitis or in good health (not recorded which). CDR3s include the opening cysteine and the closing phenylalanine or tryptophan. D genes are given only for firm matches. For some rows the clone size is stated as once, few or many, or as a class when expanded; others skip it.

cdr3_aa cdr3_nt v_call clone_size j_call d_call
CASSLGQGAEAFF TGTGCCAGCAGTTTGGGACAGGGCGCTGAAGCTTTCTTT TRBV12-3/TRBV12-4 few TRBJ1-1 TRBD1
CAWSVVNTEAFF TGTGCCTGGAGTGTAGTGAACACTGAAGCTTTCTTT TRBV30 few TRBJ1-1 -
CSASLPPYGYTF TGCAGTGCTAGCCTCCCTCCCTATGGCTACACCTTC TRBV20-1 many TRBJ1-2 -
CASSGLAGGPLSEQFF TGTGCCAGCAGCGGACTAGCGGGGGGACCGTTGTCAGAGCAGTTCTTC TRBV7-9 many TRBJ2-1 TRBD2
CASSLPPDSNTGELFF TGCGCCAGCAGCCTACCGCCGGACTCGAACACCGGGGAGCTGTTTTTT TRBV4-1 many TRBJ2-2 -
CASSEVMWGEQYF TGCGCCAGCAGTGAGGTCATGTGGGGCGAGCAGTACTTC TRBV10-1 many TRBJ2-7 -
CASSLAGVAGLWGNEQFF TGTGCCAGCAGCTTAGCTGGGGTAGCGGGGCTTTGGGGCAATGAGCAGTTCTTC TRBV7-2 many TRBJ2-1 TRBD2
CSALQRVSDNSPLHF TGCAGTGCTCTCCAAAGGGTCAGCGATAATTCACCCCTCCACTTT TRBV20-1 many TRBJ1-6 -
CASSSTAKDSYEQYF TGTGCCAGCAGTTCGACAGCCAAGGACTCCTACGAGCAGTACTTC TRBV12-3/TRBV12-4 many TRBJ2-7 -
CASSPDRAMNTEAFF TGTGCCAGTAGTCCGGACAGGGCGATGAACACTGAAGCTTTCTTT TRBV19 - TRBJ1-1 TRBD1
CASRQLWNTEAFF TGTGCCAGCAGGCAACTTTGGAACACTGAAGCTTTCTTT TRBV6-1 many TRBJ1-1 -
CASTRDDEQFF TGTGCCAGCACCAGGGACGATGAGCAGTTCTTC TRBV7-9 many TRBJ2-1 -
CSAEGQGAVGEQFF TGCAGTGCAGAAGGACAGGGGGCGGTAGGTGAGCAGTTCTTC TRBV20-1 many TRBJ2-1 TRBD1
CASSLGWGTANTEAFF TGTGCCAGCAGCTTGGGCTGGGGGACAGCCAACACTGAAGCTTTCTTT TRBV6-2/TRBV6-3 many TRBJ1-1 TRBD1
CSVEPSGNYGYTF TGCAGCGTTGAGCCCTCGGGGAACTATGGCTACACCTTC TRBV29-1 many TRBJ1-2 -
CSAGDRGTGTGELFF TGCAGTGCTGGGGACAGGGGTACGGGGACCGGGGAGCTGTTTTTT TRBV20-1 many TRBJ2-2 TRBD1
CSAGTGSLNTEAFF TGCAGCGCCGGGACAGGGTCCTTGAACACTGAAGCTTTCTTT TRBV29-1 many TRBJ1-1 TRBD1
CATSRETLPYGYTF TGTGCCACCAGCAGGGAAACGCTACCCTATGGCTACACCTTC TRBV15 many TRBJ1-2 -
CASSRGTGRWEQYF TGTGCCAGCAGTAGAGGGACAGGCCGTTGGGAGCAGTACTTC TRBV12-3/TRBV12-4 many TRBJ2-7 TRBD1
CASSSGTGGARNTEAFF TGCGCCAGCAGCTCCGGGACAGGGGGCGCTCGGAACACTGAAGCTTTCTTT TRBV5-1 many TRBJ1-1 TRBD1
CASPGQAHGEQYF TGCGCCAGCCCCGGACAGGCCCATGGCGAGCAGTACTTC TRBV5-1 many TRBJ2-7 TRBD1
CASTLTGPLEAFF TGTGCCAGCACCTTGACAGGCCCCCTTGAAGCTTTCTTT TRBV12-3/TRBV12-4 many TRBJ1-1 -
CASSIYGLQPQHF TGTGCCAGTAGTATTTATGGCCTTCAGCCCCAGCATTTT TRBV19 many TRBJ1-5 -
CASSLGSNNEKLFF TGCGCCAGCAGCTTGGGGTCTAATAATGAAAAACTGTTTTTT TRBV5-1 - TRBJ1-4 -
CASSPPGGQQNEQFF TGTGCCAGCAGCCCCCCGGGGGGACAACAGAATGAGCAGTTCTTC TRBV7-2 many TRBJ2-1 -
CASSLGDTGQETQYF TGCGCCAGCAGCTTGGGGGACACCGGCCAGGAGACCCAGTACTTC TRBV5-1 many TRBJ2-5 -
CASVLGLTPINEQFF TGTGCCTCCGTTCTGGGACTAACTCCAATAAATGAGCAGTTCTTC TRBV30 many TRBJ2-1 TRBD2
CSARDTNNYGYTF TGCAGTGCTAGAGACACGAATAACTATGGCTACACCTTC TRBV20-1 many TRBJ1-2 -
CASSAGTSNQPQHF TGTGCCAGCAGTGCCGGGACCAGTAATCAGCCCCAGCATTTT TRBV6-2/TRBV6-3 many TRBJ1-5 -
CASSSTPGGYGYTF TGTGCCAGCTCGTCCACACCTGGCGGTTATGGCTACACCTTC TRBV18 few TRBJ1-2 -
CSARLGSTIYF TGCAGTGCTAGATTGGGGAGCACCATATATTTT TRBV20-1 many TRBJ1-3 -
CSARDPGGGSYEQYF TGCAGTGCTAGAGACCCCGGGGGGGGTTCCTACGAGCAGTACTTC TRBV20-1 many TRBJ2-7 TRBD2
CSARDQSGTGLYEQYF TGCAGTGCTAGAGATCAAAGCGGGACCGGCCTCTACGAGCAGTACTTC TRBV20-1 many TRBJ2-7 TRBD2
CASSLARTSGGGDTQYF TGTGCCAGCAGCTTAGCTCGGACTAGCGGGGGGGGAGATACGCAGTATTTT TRBV11-2 many TRBJ2-3 TRBD2
CAWRQMNTEAFF TGTGCCTGGAGACAGATGAACACTGAAGCTTTCTTT TRBV30 many TRBJ1-1 -
CASSPGWETQYF TGTGCCAGCAGTCCCGGGTGGGAGACCCAGTACTTC TRBV12-3/TRBV12-4 many TRBJ2-5 -
CASSGRISGANVLTF TGTGCCAGCAGCGGAAGGATCTCTGGGGCCAACGTCCTGACTTTC TRBV12-3/TRBV12-4 many TRBJ2-6 -
CASSGRIGPVNAFF TGTGCCAGCAGCGGTAGGATCGGCCCGGTAAACGCTTTCTTT TRBV7-9 many TRBJ1-1 -
CASSTLGQGANTGELFF TGTGCCAGCAGCACCTTGGGACAGGGGGCCAACACCGGGGAGCTGTTTTTT TRBV11-2 many TRBJ2-2 TRBD1
CASSLLPGEAQPQHF TGCGCCAGCAGCTTGTTGCCAGGGGAAGCTCAGCCCCAGCATTTT TRBV5-1 many TRBJ1-5 -
CASSLASGPSYEQYF TGTGCCAGCAGCTTAGCTAGCGGGCCATCCTACGAGCAGTACTTC TRBV7-8 many TRBJ2-7 TRBD2
CATSRAPGGNQPQHF TGTGCCACCAGCAGAGCTCCCGGTGGCAATCAGCCCCAGCATTTT TRBV15 many TRBJ1-5 -
CSALTIQGQGTRETQYF TGCAGTGCTCTTACGATTCAGGGACAGGGCACACGGGAGACCCAGTACTTC TRBV20-1 once TRBJ2-5 TRBD1
CASSPEGGNSGNTIYF TGTGCCAGCAGCCCAGAGGGAGGGAACTCTGGAAACACCATATATTTT TRBV7-9 many TRBJ1-3 -
CASSLRQGAAYEQFF TGTGCCAGCAGCTTAAGACAGGGGGCAGCATATGAGCAGTTCTTC TRBV7-2 many TRBJ2-1 TRBD1
CASSYSRTSGKGAGGELFF TGTGCCAGCAGTTACTCTAGGACTAGCGGGAAGGGGGCTGGCGGGGAGCTGTTTTTT TRBV6-5 many TRBJ2-2 TRBD2
CASSGTGATNEKLFF TGTGCCAGCAGCGGTACCGGGGCTACTAATGAAAAACTGTTTTTT TRBV9 many TRBJ1-4 -
CSAREGLSYNEQFF TGCAGTGCTAGAGAAGGGCTTAGCTACAATGAGCAGTTCTTC TRBV20-1 many TRBJ2-1 -
CASSQDPLAGGPDTQYF TGTGCCAGCAGCCAAGATCCACTAGCGGGAGGGCCCGATACGCAGTATTTT TRBV4-2 - TRBJ2-3 TRBD2
CASSLIGTGVSEQYF TGTGCCAGCAGTCTCATCGGGACAGGGGTGAGTGAGCAGTACTTC TRBV27 many TRBJ2-7 TRBD1
CAMGQGKNYGYTF TGTGCCATGGGACAGGGCAAAAACTATGGCTACACCTTC TRBV10-3 few TRBJ1-2 TRBD1
CSAARLAGGLDEQFF TGCAGTGCTGCTCGACTAGCGGGGGGGCTCGATGAGCAGTTCTTC TRBV20-1 many TRBJ2-1 TRBD2